This TCR beta chain derives from a study of blood T cells in healthy people across ages. Study-wide background: Through template switching, about one barcoded beta molecule was captured per two T cells, as measured in model experiments.

CDR3 size: 17 residues. V shed 2 bases, J shed 0 bases, and the junction held 10 bases outside the gene matches. Germline V CDR1 and CDR2: DFQATT, SNEGSKA (reference sequence). The authors ran a second PCR of roughly 6 to 11 cycles using a sample-barcoded 5' primer and a J-beta primer mix. TCRdb re-analysed the 5' RACE reads in MiXCR, keeping a single row per CDR3 protein. Of more than 1 million distinct CDR3 sequences detected, 35% to 50% appear once; the ten largest clones hold approximately 17%. On this clonotype itself: Its specificity is unknown.

Each donor gave roughly 9.2 milliliters of peripheral blood. Study outcomes and limitations: Estimated diversity across one million T cells was deemed an underestimate. Aged donors had fewer naive CD4+ cells and lower diversity than long-lived donors.

The sequenced material came from blood. The source is a woman aged 55-75 years in good health. This sequence joins TRBV20-1 and TRBJ1-2; 9 bases are shared with TRBD1. The CDR3 loop reads CSARHLSRTGANYGYTF. CDR3 bases: TGCAGTGCTAGACACCTCAGCCGGACAGGGGCTAACTATGGCTACACCTTC.